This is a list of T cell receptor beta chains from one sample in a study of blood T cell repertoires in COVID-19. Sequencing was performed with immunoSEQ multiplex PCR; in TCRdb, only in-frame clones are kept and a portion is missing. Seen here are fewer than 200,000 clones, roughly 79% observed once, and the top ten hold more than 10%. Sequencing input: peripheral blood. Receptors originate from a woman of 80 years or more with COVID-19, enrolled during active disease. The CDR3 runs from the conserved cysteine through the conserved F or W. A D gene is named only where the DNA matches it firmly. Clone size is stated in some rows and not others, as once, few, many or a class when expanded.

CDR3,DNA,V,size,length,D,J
CASSAGVGTYNEQFF,TGTGCCAGCAGCGCTGGGGTCGGGACCTACAATGAGCAGTTCTTC,TRBV7-9,.,15,.,TRBJ2-1
CASSPFPGNTEAFF,TGCGCCAGCAGCCCGTTCCCAGGTAACACTGAAGCTTTCTTT,TRBV5-1,.,14,.,TRBJ1-1
CASSLYPSPYEQYF,TGTGCCAGCAGCTTGTATCCCTCTCCCTACGAGCAGTACTTC,TRBV5-4,.,14,.,TRBJ2-7
CASKSLSGNTIYF,TGTGCCAGTAAAAGCCTCTCTGGAAACACCATATATTTT,TRBV19,once,13,.,TRBJ1-3
CASSSAAVTSGNTIYF,TGCGCCAGCAGCTCCGCCGCGGTCACCTCTGGAAACACCATATATTTT,TRBV5-1,.,16,.,TRBJ1-3
CASSSPQGGYEQYF,TGTGCCAGCAGTTCCCCACAGGGGGGTTACGAGCAGTACTTC,TRBV6-5,.,14,TRBD1,TRBJ2-7
CASKQTGASEAFF,TGTGCCAGCAAGCAGACAGGGGCGTCTGAAGCTTTCTTT,TRBV2,.,13,TRBD1,TRBJ1-1
CASSPGTGANQPQHF,TGTGCCAGCTCTCCCGGGACAGGGGCCAATCAGCCCCAGCATTTT,TRBV18,few,15,TRBD1,TRBJ1-5
CASSQDLGQGAYGYTF,TGCGCCAGCAGCCAAGATCTAGGACAGGGGGCCTATGGCTACACCTTC,TRBV4-3,.,16,TRBD1,TRBJ1-2
CASSYIETQYF,TGTGCCAGCAGTTATATAGAGACCCAGTACTTC,TRBV6-2/TRBV6-3,.,11,.,TRBJ2-5
CASSLAWGGADTQYF,TGTGCCAGCAGCTTAGCGTGGGGAGGCGCGGATACGCAGTATTTT,TRBV11-2,.,15,.,TRBJ2-3
CASSQRSQDSPLHF,TGTGCCAGCAGCCAAAGGTCCCAGGATTCACCCCTCCACTTT,TRBV3-1/TRBV3-2,.,14,.,TRBJ1-6
CASSVSRQGGYGYTF,TGTGCCAGCAGTGTATCGCGCCAGGGGGGCTATGGCTACACCTTC,TRBV2,.,15,TRBD1,TRBJ1-2
CASRPVRLGPTDTQYF,TGTGCCAGCAGACCGGTTCGACTAGGCCCCACAGATACGCAGTATTTT,TRBV11-2,.,16,.,TRBJ2-3
CASSPGGVGNTIYF,TGTGCCAGCAGCCCAGGAGGGGTTGGAAACACCATATATTTT,TRBV7-9,.,14,.,TRBJ1-3
CASSPPGLAPPGYNEQFF,TGTGCCAGCTCACCACCGGGACTAGCGCCCCCCGGCTACAATGAGCAGTTCTTC,TRBV18,.,18,TRBD2,TRBJ2-1
CSVALTGGYGYTF,TGCAGCGTTGCCCTGACAGGGGGCTATGGCTACACCTTC,TRBV29-1,.,13,TRBD1,TRBJ1-2
CASSLAGTLSEKLFF,TGCGCCAGCAGCTTGGCCGGGACACTGAGTGAAAAACTGTTTTTT,TRBV5-1,.,15,.,TRBJ1-4
CANSFTGNEQFF,TGTGCCAACAGTTTTACAGGAAATGAGCAGTTCTTC,TRBV27,.,12,.,TRBJ2-1
CASSLDSFSNQPQHF,TGCGCCAGCAGCTTGGACAGCTTTAGCAATCAGCCCCAGCATTTT,TRBV5-1,.,15,.,TRBJ1-5
CASSPDISNQPQHF,TGTGCCAGCAGCCCTGACATTAGCAATCAGCCCCAGCATTTT,TRBV3-1/TRBV3-2,few,14,.,TRBJ1-5
CASSLRTGGNTEAFF,TGTGCCAGCAGTTTAAGGACAGGGGGGAACACTGAAGCTTTCTTT,TRBV28,.,15,TRBD1,TRBJ1-1
CASSFVSGQSEAFF,TGTGCCAGCAGTTTTGTGTCCGGACAGTCTGAAGCTTTCTTT,TRBV28,.,14,.,TRBJ1-1
CASRWTGLSNQPQHF,TGTGCCAGCAGATGGACGGGACTTAGCAATCAGCCCCAGCATTTT,TRBV28,few,15,.,TRBJ1-5
CASSLELDGSEQFF,TGCGCCAGCAGCTTGGAACTAGATGGTAGTGAGCAGTTCTTC,TRBV5-1,.,14,.,TRBJ2-1
CATSRDSGGNSPLHF,TGTGCCACCAGCAGAGATTCTGGCGGAAATTCACCCCTCCACTTT,TRBV15,.,15,.,TRBJ1-6
CASSTRQGADSPLHF,TGCGCCAGCAGCACCCGACAGGGGGCAGACTCACCCCTCCACTTT,TRBV5-1,once,15,TRBD1,TRBJ1-6
CASSLERQGDYGYTF,TGTGCCAGCAGCTTGGAACGACAGGGGGACTATGGCTACACCTTC,TRBV5-4,.,15,TRBD1,TRBJ1-2
CASSKGLAGGRGTDTQYF,TGTGCCAGCAGCAAGGGACTAGCGGGGGGGCGGGGCACAGATACGCAGTATTTT,TRBV7-8,.,18,TRBD2,TRBJ2-3
CASSARQHYEQYF,TGTGCCAGCAGTGCGAGACAGCACTACGAGCAGTACTTC,TRBV2,once,13,.,TRBJ2-7
CASSLSTVVYGYTF,TGTGCCAGCAGTTTATCGACAGTTGTCTATGGCTACACCTTC,TRBV28,.,14,.,TRBJ1-2